The clone carrying this T cell receptor (beta chain) came up once. Its antigen remains unidentified. The sample comes from a study of shared clonotypes between healthy human individuals. Study-level findings and limits: What naive subsets generally showed was a larger estimated richness than memory subsets showed.

TCRdb's copy holds only in-frame clones and misses some; the assay was immunoSEQ multiplex PCR. Of some 2,100,000 clones detected, approximately 95% appear once; the ten largest clones hold around 0.13%. The CDR3 sequence is 16 residues long. CDR1 is SGDLS, CDR2 YYNGEE, per germline. With V trimmed by 1 base and J by 4 bases, 3 bases remained unmatched. The sequencing input was naive CD4+ T cells sorted from blood. As to subset: CD45RA+ positively selected. This clonotype originated in a man between 18 and 29 years old in good health. This chain uses TRBV9 with TRBJ2-2; TRBD2 agrees at 11 bases. CDR3 residues: CASSVRLAGGTGELFF. Written as DNA, the CDR3 is TGTGCCAGCAGCGTAAGGCTAGCGGGGGGCACCGGGGAGCTGTTTTTT.